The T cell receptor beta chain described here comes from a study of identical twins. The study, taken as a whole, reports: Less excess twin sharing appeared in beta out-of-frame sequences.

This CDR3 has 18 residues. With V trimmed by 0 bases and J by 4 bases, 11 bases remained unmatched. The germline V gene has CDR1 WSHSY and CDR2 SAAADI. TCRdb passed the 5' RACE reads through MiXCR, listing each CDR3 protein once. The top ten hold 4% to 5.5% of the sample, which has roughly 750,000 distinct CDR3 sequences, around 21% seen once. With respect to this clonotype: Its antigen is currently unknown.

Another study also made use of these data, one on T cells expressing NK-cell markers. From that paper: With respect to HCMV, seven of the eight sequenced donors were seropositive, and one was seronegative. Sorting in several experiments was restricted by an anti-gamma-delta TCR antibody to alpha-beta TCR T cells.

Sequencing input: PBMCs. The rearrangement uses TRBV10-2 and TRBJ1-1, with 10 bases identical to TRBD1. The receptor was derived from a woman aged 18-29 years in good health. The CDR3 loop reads CASSESGTGEVWITEAFF. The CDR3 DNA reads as TGCGCCAGCAGTGAGTCTGGGACAGGGGAGGTATGGATCACTGAAGCTTTCTTT.